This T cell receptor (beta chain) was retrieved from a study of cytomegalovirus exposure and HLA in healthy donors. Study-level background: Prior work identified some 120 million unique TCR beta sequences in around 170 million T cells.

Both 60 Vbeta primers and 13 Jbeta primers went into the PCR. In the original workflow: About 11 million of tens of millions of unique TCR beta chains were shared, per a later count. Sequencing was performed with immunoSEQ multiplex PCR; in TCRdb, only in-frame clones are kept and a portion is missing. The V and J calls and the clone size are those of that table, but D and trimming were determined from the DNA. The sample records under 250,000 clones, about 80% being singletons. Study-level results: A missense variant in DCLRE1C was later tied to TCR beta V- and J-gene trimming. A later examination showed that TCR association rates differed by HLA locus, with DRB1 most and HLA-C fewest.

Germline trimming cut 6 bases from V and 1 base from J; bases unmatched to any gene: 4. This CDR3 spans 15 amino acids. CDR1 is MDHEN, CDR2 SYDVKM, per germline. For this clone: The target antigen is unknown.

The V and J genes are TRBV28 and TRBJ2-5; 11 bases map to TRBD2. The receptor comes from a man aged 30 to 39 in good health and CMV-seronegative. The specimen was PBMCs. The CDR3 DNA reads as TGTGCCAGCAGGAAACTAGCGGGGGTCCAAGAGACCCAGTACTTC. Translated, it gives CASRKLAGVQETQYF.